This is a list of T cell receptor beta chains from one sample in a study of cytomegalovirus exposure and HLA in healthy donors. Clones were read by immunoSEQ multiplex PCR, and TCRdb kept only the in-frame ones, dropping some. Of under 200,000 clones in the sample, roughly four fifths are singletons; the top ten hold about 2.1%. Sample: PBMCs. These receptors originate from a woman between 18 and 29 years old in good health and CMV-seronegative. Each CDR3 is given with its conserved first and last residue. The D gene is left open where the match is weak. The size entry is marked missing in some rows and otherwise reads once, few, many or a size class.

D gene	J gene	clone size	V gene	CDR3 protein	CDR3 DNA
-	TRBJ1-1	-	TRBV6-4	CASSDSFPRGAFF	TGTGCCAGCAGTGATTCATTTCCAAGAGGGGCTTTCTTT
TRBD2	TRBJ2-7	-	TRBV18	CASSPSLAGNYEQYF	TGTGCCAGCTCACCAAGCCTAGCGGGAAACTACGAGCAGTACTTC
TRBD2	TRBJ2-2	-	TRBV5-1	CASSSGRARTGELFF	TGCGCCAGCAGTAGCGGGAGGGCGAGGACCGGGGAGCTGTTTTTT
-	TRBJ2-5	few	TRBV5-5	CASSLAQGRETQYF	TGTGCCAGCAGCTTGGCTCAGGGTCGGGAGACCCAGTACTTC
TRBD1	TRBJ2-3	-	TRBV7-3	CASSPTGVKDTQYF	TGTGCCAGCAGCCCGACAGGGGTCAAGGATACGCAGTATTTT
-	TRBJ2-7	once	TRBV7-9	CASSFYGSGEQYF	TGTGCCAGCAGCTTTTACGGCTCGGGAGAGCAGTACTTC
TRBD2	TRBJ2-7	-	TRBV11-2	CASSLAFRAGGHYEQYF	TGTGCCAGCAGCTTAGCATTTCGGGCGGGAGGACACTACGAGCAGTACTTC
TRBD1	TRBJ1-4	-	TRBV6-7	CASSYSTRQGAVNVVRKLFF	TGTGCCAGCAGTTACTCGACACGACAGGGGGCGGTCAATGTTGTCCGAAAACTGTTTTTT
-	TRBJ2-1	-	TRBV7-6	CASRTYNEQFF	TGTGCCAGCCGTACCTACAATGAGCAGTTCTTC
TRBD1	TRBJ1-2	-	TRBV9	CASSPRDRGLSYGYTF	TGTGCCAGCAGCCCCAGGGACAGGGGGCTTTCCTATGGCTACACCTTC
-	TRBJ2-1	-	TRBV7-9	CASSFERVDEQFF	TGTGCCAGCAGCTTTGAGCGGGTAGATGAGCAGTTCTTC
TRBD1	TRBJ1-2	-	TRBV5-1	CASSSGTGGHYGYTF	TGCGCCAGCAGTTCCGGGACAGGGGGCCACTATGGCTACACCTTC
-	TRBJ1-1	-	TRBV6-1	CASSRNTEAFF	TGTGCCAGCAGCCGGAACACTGAAGCTTTCTTT
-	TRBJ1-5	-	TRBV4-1	CASSQEARYSNQPQHF	TGCGCCAGCAGCCAAGAGGCCAGGTATAGCAATCAGCCCCAGCATTTT
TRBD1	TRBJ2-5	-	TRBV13	CASSNTAGTGEETQYF	TGTGCCAGCAGCAATACCGCCGGGACAGGAGAAGAGACCCAGTACTTC
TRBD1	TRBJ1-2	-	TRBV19	CASSATGPSKYGYTF	TGTGCCAGTAGTGCGACAGGGCCTTCGAAATATGGCTACACCTTC
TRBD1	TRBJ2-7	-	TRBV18	CASSPLRQGTTSYEQYF	TGTGCCAGCTCACCACTTAGACAGGGGACGACCTCCTACGAGCAGTACTTC
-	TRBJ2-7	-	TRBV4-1	CASSFTAQGRYEQYF	TGCGCCAGCAGCTTTACAGCGCAGGGAAGATACGAGCAGTACTTC
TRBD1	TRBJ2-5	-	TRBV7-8	CASSYRGQETQYF	TGTGCCAGCAGCTACAGGGGTCAAGAGACCCAGTACTTC
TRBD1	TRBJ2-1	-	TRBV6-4	CASSFTTGATYNEQFF	TGTGCCAGCAGTTTTACTACAGGGGCGACATACAATGAGCAGTTCTTC
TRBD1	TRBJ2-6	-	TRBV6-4	CASSDSAWTGGEGANVLTF	TGTGCCAGCAGTGACTCTGCTTGGACAGGGGGCGAAGGGGCCAACGTCCTGACTTTC
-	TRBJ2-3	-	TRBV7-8	CASSPSTTDTQYF	TGTGCCAGCAGTCCGAGCACCACAGATACGCAGTATTTT
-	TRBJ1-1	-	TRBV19	CASSDSFHPNTEAFF	TGTGCCAGTAGTGACAGCTTCCACCCGAACACTGAAGCTTTCTTT
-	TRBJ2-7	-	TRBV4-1	CASSQEEGGWYEQYF	TGCGCCAGCAGCCAAGAAGAGGGAGGTTGGTACGAGCAGTACTTC
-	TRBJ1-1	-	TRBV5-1	CASRSGVNTEAFF	TGCGCCAGCAGGTCCGGGGTGAACACTGAAGCTTTCTTT
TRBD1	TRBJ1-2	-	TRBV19	CASSRLNVPGQGGYGYTF	TGTGCCAGTAGTAGACTCAACGTACCCGGACAGGGAGGTTATGGCTACACCTTC
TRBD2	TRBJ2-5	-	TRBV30	CAWSRLAGGETQYF	TGTGCCTGGAGCCGACTAGCGGGAGGAGAGACCCAGTACTTC
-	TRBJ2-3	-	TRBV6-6	CASTGRTTSTDTQYF	TGTGCCAGCACCGGACGGACAACAAGCACAGATACGCAGTATTTT
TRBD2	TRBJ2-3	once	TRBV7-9	CASSIGTIISTDTQYF	TGTGCCAGCAGCATTGGGACTATTATCAGCACAGATACGCAGTATTTT
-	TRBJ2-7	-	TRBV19	CASSIGSRGYEQYF	TGTGCCAGTAGTATAGGAAGTCGAGGGTACGAGCAGTACTTC
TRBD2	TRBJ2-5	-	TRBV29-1	CSVGDYEQTQYF	TGCAGCGTGGGGGACTACGAACAGACCCAGTACTTC
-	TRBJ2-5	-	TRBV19	CASSKGRQRAGRETQYF	TGTGCCAGTAGTAAGGGGAGGCAGCGCGCCGGACGAGAGACCCAGTACTTC
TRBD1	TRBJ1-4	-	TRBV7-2	CASSLGDRGLGELFF	TGTGCCAGCAGCTTAGGCGACAGGGGGTTGGGAGAACTGTTTTTT
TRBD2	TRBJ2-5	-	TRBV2	CASRTISGGRRTQYF	TGTGCCAGCAGAACCATCAGCGGGGGGAGGAGGACCCAGTACTTC
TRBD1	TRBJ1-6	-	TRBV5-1	CASSLAGGAGSYNSPLHF	TGCGCCAGCAGCTTGGCAGGGGGCGCGGGCTCCTATAATTCACCCCTCCACTTT
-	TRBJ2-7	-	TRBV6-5	CASSTAGRIYEQYF	TGTGCCAGCAGCACCGCAGGGAGGATCTACGAGCAGTACTTC
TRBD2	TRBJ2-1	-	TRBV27	CASSLAGTSGSNEQFF	TGTGCCAGCAGTTTAGCTGGGACTAGCGGCTCCAATGAGCAGTTCTTC
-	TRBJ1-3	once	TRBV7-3	CASSLSGLEDTIYF	TGTGCCAGCAGCTTATCGGGGTTGGAAGACACCATATATTTT
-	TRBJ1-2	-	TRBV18	CASSLIRSEFPTTYGYTF	TGTGCCAGCTCACTTATCAGGTCCGAGTTCCCGACAACCTATGGCTACACCTTC
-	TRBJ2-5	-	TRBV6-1	CASQGAQETQYF	TGTGCCAGCCAAGGGGCACAAGAGACCCAGTACTTC
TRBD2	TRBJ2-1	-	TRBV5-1	CASNSGTSENEQFF	TGCGCCAGCAACTCGGGGACTAGCGAGAATGAGCAGTTCTTC
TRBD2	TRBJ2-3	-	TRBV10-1	CATEAGDEDTQYF	TGCGCCACCGAAGCGGGAGACGAAGATACGCAGTATTTT
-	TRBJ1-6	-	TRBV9	CASSAGVYNSPLHF	TGTGCCAGCAGCGCGGGGGTCTATAATTCACCCCTCCACTTT
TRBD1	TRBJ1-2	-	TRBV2	CASSTGTASNYGYTF	TGTGCCAGCAGCACAGGGACAGCATCTAACTATGGCTACACCTTC
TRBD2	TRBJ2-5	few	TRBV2	CASSLTSGGYQETQYF	TGTGCCAGCAGTCTGACTAGCGGGGGATACCAAGAGACCCAGTACTTC
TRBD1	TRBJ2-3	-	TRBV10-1	CASGSTGGKTDTQYF	TGCGCCAGCGGCTCAACAGGGGGTAAGACAGATACGCAGTATTTT
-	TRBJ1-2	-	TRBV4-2	CASSQGLGVTTNYGYTF	TGTGCCAGCAGCCAAGGACTAGGAGTGACTACTAACTATGGCTACACCTTC
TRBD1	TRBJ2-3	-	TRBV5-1	CASSLGDRVGTDTQYF	TGCGCCAGCAGCTTGGGGGACAGGGTAGGCACAGATACGCAGTATTTT
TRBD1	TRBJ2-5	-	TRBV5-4	CASSLGQGAGETQYF	TGTGCCAGCAGCTTGGGGCAGGGGGCCGGGGAGACCCAGTACTTC
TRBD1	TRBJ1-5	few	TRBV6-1	CASSGQGFLQPQHF	TGTGCCAGCAGTGGACAGGGGTTCCTACAGCCCCAGCATTTT
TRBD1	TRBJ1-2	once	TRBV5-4	CASSLNRGNGYTF	TGTGCCAGCAGCTTGAACAGGGGAAATGGCTACACCTTC
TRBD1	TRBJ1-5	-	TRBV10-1	CASSDIGQDNSNQPQHF	TGCGCCAGCAGTGACATAGGACAGGACAATAGCAATCAGCCCCAGCATTTT
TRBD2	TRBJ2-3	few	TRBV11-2	CASSLTSGTYTDTQYF	TGTGCCAGCAGCTTAACTAGCGGGACCTACACAGATACGCAGTATTTT
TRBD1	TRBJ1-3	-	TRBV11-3	CASSFDREDTIYF	TGTGCCAGCAGCTTTGACAGGGAGGACACCATATATTTT
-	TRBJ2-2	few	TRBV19	CASSSAPYSYTGELFF	TGTGCCAGTAGTTCCGCCCCCTACAGCTACACCGGGGAGCTGTTTTTT